This T cell receptor beta chain came from a study of CD8 T cells in Susac syndrome. Study-level findings and limits: The study's TCR sequencing and HLA analysis drew on a certain number of individuals. That number was acknowledged as relatively small.

Relapsing-remitting disease, either stable or active, was present in the multiple sclerosis controls, who were treatment-naive patients. Bulk CD8+ and CD4+ cells came from magnetic negative isolation; CD8+ TEMRA by FACS. In regard to this clonotype: The target antigen is unknown.

Trimming took 7 bases from V and 6 from J; bases not matched to a gene: 9. Germline CDR1 is SQVTM and CDR2 is ANQGSEA. CDR3 size: 13 residues. The authors reverse transcribed about 0.5 to 1 ug RNA with random hexamers. Amplification of TCR beta CDR3 spanned 54 Vbeta and 13 Jbeta via immunoSEQ multiplex PCR. TCRdb reprocessed the immunoSEQ multiplex PCR reads via MiXCR and lists one record per CDR3 protein. In the table there are around 130,000 distinct CDR3 sequences, more than 75% of which are singletons. The V call is TRBV29-1, the J call TRBJ2-1, with 7 nucleotides matching TRBD1. The sample consisted of CD8+ T cells from PBMCs. The TCR comes from a human donor with multiple sclerosis. Written as DNA, the CDR3 is TGCAGCGCTGACAGGGTTGGCGTCAATGAGCAGTTCTTC. Its translation is CSADRVGVNEQFF.